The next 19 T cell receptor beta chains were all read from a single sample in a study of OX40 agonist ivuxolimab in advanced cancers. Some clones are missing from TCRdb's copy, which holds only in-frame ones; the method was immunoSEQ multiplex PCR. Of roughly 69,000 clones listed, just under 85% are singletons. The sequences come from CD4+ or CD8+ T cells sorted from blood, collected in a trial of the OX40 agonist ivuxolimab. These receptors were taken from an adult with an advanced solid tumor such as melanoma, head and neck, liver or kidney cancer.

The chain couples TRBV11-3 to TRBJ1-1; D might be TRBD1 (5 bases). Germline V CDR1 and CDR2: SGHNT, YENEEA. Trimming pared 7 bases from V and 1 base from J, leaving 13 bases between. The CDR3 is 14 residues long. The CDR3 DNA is TGTGCCAGCATCCCGGGGGGGGAGAACACTGAAGCTTTCTTT. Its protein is CASIPGGENTEAFF. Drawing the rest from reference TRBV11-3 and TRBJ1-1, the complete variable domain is EAGVVQSPRYKIIEKKQPVAFWCNPISGHNTLYWYLQNLGQGPELLIRYENEEAVDDSQLPKDRFSAERLKGVDSTLKIQPAELGDSAVYLCASIPGGENTEAFFGQGTRLTVV.

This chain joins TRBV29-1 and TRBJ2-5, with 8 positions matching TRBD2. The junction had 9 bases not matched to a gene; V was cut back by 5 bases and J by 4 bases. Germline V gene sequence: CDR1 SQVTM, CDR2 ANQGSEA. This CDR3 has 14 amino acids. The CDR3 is CSVLGSGSSETQYF. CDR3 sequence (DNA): TGCAGCGTTTTGGGGAGCGGGAGTTCAGAGACCCAGTACTTC.

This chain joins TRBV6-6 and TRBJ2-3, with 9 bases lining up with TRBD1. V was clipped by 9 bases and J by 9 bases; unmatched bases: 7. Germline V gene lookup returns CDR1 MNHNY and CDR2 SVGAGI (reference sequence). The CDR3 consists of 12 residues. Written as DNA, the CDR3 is TGTGCCAGTTACAGGGGGCAGGGGACGCAGTATTTT. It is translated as CASYRGQGTQYF.

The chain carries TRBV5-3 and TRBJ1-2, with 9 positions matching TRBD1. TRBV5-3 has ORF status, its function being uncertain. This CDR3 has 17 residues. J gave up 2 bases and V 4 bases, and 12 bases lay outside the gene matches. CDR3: CARSPTRRTGVNYGYTF. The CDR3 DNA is TGTGCCAGAAGCCCGACCCGAAGGACAGGGGTCAACTATGGCTACACCTTC.

CDR3 sequence (DNA): TGTGCCAGTAGTCCCGGGGGTAGCGGGGGTCTCTACAATGAGCAGTTCTTC. It codes for CASSPGGSGGLYNEQFF. The chain employs TRBV19 and TRBJ2-1; 9 nucleotides align to TRBD2. The CDR3 is 17 residues long. Germline CDR1 and CDR2: LNHDA and SQIVND (reference sequence). With 5 bases clipped from V and 3 bases from J, the junction kept 11 bases outside the gene matches.

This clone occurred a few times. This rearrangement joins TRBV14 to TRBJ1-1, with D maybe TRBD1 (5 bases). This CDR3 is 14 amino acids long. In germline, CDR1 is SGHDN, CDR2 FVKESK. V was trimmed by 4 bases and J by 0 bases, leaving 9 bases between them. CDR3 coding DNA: TGTGCCAGCAGCCGAACACAGGTGAACACTGAAGCTTTCTTT. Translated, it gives CASSRTQVNTEAFF.

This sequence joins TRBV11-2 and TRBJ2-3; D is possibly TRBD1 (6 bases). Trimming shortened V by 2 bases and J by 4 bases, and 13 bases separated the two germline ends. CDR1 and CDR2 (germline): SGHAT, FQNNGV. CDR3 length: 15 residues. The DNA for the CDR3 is TGTGCCAGCAGCTTAAGGGGGAGTTGGGCAGATACGCAGTATTTT. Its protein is CASSLRGSWADTQYF.

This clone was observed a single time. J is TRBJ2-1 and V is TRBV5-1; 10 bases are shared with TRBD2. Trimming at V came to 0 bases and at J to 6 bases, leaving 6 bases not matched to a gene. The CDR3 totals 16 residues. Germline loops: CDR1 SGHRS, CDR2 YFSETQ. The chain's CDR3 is CASSLALAGVLNEQFF. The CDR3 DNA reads TGCGCCAGCAGCTTGGCGCTAGCGGGGGTTCTCAATGAGCAGTTCTTC.

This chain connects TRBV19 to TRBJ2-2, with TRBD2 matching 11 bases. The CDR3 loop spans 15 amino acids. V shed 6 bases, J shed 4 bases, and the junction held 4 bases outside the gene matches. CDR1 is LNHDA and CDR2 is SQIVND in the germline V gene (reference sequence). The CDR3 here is CASRLAGERTGELFF. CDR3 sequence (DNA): TGTGCCAGTAGACTAGCGGGAGAACGCACCGGGGAGCTGTTTTTT.

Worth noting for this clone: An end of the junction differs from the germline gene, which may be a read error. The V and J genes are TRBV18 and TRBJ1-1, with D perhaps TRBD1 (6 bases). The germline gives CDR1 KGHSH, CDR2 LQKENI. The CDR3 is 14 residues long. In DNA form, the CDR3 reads TGTGCCAGTTCACCCAAACCGGGGGCCACTGAAGCTTTCTTT. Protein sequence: CASSPKPGATEAFF.

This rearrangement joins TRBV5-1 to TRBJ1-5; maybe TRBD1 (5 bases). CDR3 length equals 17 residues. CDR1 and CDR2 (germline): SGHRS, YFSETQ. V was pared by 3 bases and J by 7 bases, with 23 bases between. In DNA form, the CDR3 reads TGCGCCAGCAGCTGGGGACCCGTGGGCCAGGGTAGGCAGCCCCAGCATTTT. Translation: CASSWGPVGQGRQPQHF.

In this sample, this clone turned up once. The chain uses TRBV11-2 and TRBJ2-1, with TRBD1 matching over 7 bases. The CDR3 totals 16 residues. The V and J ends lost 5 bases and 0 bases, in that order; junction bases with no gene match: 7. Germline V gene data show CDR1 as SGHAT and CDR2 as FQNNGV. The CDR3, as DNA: TGTGCCAGCAGCCACCCCGGGACAGACTCCTACAATGAGCAGTTCTTC. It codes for CASSHPGTDSYNEQFF.

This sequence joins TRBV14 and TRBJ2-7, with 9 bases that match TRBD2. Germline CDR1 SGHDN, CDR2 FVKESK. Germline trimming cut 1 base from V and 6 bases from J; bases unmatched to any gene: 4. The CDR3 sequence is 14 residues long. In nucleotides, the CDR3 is TGTGCCAGCAGCCAAGGGACTAGCGTCCGCGAGCAGTACTTC. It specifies CASSQGTSVREQYF.

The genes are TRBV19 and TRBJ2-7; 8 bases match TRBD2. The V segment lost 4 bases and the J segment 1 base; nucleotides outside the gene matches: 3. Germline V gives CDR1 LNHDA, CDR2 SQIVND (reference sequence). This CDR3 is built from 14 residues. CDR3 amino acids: CASSTAGVSYEQYF. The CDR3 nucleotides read TGTGCCAGTAGTACAGCGGGAGTTTCCTACGAGCAGTACTTC.

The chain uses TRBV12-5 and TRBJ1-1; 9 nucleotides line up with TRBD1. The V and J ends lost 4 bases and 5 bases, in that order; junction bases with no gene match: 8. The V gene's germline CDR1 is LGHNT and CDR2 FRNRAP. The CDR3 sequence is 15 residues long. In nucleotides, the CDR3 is TGTGCTAGTGGTTCCACAGGGGGCGCTTCGACTGAAGCTTTCTTT. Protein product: CASGSTGGASTEAFF.

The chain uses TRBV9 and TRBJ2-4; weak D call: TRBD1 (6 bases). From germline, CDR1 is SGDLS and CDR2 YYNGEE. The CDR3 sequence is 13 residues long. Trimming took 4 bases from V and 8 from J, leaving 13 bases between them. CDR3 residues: CASSTLEGDIQYF. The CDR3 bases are TGTGCCAGCAGCACCCTCGAGGGGGACATTCAGTACTTC.

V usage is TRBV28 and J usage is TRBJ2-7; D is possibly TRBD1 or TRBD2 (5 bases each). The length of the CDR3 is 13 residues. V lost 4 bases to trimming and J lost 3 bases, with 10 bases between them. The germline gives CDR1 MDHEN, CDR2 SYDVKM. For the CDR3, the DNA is TGTGCCAGCAGTTCCGGGACCTACTACGAGCAGTACTTC. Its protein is CASSSGTYYEQYF.

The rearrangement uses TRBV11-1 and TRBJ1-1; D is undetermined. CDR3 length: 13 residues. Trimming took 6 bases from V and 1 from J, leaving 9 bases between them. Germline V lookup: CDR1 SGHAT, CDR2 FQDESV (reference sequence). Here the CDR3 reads CASSYAPNTEAFF. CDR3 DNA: TGTGCCAGCAGTTACGCCCCGAACACTGAAGCTTTCTTT.

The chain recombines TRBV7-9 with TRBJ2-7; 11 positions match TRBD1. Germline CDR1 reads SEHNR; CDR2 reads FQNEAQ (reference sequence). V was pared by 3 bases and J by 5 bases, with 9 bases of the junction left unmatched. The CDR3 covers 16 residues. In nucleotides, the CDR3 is TGTGCCAGCAGCTTTGTGCCCGGGACAGGGGGAAACGAGCAGTACTTC. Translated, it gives CASSFVPGTGGNEQYF.